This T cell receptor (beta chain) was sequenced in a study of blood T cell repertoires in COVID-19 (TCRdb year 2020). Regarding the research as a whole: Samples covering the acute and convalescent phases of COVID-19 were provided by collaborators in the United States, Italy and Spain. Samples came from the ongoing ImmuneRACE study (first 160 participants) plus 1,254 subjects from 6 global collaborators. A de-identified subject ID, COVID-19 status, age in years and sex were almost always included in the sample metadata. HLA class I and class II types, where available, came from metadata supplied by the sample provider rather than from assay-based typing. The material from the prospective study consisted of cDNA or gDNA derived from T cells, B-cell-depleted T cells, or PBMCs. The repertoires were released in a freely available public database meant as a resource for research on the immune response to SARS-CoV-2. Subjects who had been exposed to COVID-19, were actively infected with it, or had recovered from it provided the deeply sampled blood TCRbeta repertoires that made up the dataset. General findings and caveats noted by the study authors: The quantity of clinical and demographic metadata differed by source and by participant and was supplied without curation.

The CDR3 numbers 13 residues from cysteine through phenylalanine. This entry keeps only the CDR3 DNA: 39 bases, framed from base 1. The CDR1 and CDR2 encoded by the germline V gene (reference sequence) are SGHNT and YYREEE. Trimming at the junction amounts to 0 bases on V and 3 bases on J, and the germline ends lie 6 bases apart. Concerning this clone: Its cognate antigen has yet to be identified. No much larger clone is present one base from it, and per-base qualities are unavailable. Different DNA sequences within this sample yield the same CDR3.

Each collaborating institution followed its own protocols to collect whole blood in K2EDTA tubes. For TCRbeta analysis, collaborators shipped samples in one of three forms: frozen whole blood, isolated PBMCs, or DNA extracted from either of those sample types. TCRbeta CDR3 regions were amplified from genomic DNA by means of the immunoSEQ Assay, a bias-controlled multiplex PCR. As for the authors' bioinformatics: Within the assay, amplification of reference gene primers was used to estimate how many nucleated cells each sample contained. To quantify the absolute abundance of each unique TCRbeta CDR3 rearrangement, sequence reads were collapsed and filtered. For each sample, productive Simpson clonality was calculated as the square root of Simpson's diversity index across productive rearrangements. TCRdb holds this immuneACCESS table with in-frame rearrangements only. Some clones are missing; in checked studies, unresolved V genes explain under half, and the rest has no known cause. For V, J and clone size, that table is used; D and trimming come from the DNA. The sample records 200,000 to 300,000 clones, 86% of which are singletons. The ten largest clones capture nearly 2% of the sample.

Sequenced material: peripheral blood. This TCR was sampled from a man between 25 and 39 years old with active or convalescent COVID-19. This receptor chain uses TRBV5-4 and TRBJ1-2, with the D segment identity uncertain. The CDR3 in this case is CASSLAGDYGYTF. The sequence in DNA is TGTGCCAGCAGCTTGGCCGGTGACTATGGCTACACCTTC.